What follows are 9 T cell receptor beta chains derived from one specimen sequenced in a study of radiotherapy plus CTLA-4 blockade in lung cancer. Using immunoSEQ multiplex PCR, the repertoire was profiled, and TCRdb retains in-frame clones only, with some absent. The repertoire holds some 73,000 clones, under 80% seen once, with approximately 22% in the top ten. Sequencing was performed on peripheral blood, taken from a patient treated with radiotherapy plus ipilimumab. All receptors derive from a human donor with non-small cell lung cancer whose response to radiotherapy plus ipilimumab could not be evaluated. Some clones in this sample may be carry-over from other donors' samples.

This CDR3 is CASSYAAAYGYTF. CDR3 sequence (DNA): TGTGCCAGCAGTTACGCGGCAGCCTATGGCTACACCTTC. The chain couples TRBV6-5 to TRBJ1-2; no firm D call. The germline V gene encodes CDR1 MNHEY and CDR2 SVGAGI. The CDR3 extends over 13 amino acids. The V end lost 2 bases, the J end lost 4 bases, and 8 bases lay between the germline ends.

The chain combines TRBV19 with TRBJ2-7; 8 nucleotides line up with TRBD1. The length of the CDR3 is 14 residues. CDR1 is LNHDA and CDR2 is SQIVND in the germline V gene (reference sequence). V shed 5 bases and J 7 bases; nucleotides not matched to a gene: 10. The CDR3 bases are TGTGCCAGTAGTCCTACAGGGGGTCTCTGGGAGCAGTACTTC. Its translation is CASSPTGGLWEQYF.

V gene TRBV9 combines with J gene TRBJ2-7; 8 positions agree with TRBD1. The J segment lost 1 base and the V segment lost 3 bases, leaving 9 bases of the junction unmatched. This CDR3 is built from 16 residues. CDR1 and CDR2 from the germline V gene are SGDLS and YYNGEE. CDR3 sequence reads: CASSATAGGASYEQYF. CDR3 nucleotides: TGTGCCAGCAGCGCGACGGCAGGGGGCGCTTCCTACGAGCAGTACTTC.

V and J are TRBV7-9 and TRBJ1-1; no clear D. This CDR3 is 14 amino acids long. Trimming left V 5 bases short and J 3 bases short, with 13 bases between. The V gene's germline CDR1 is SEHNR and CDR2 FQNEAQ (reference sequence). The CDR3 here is CASSQDPGYTEAFF. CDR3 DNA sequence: TGTGCCAGCAGCCAAGACCCCGGGTACACTGAAGCTTTCTTT. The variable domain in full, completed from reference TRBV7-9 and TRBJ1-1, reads DTGVSQNPRHKITKRGQNVTFRCDPISEHNRLYWYRQTLGQGPEFLTYFQNEAQLEKSRLLSDRFSAERPKGSFSTLEIQRTEQGDSAMYLCASSQDPGYTEAFFGQGTRLTVV.

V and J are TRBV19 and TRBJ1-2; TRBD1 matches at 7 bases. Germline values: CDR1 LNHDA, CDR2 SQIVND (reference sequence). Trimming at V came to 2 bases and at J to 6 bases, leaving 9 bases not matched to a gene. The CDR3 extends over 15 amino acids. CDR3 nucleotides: TGTGCCAGTAGTATAAGCGCCCGACAGGGTCATGGCTACACCTTC. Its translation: CASSISARQGHGYTF. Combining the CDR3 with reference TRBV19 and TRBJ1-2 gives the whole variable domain DGGITQSPKYLFRKEGQNVTLSCEQNLNHDAMYWYRQDPGQGLRLIYYSQIVNDFQKGDIAEGYSVSREKKESFPLTVTSAQKNPTAFYLCASSISARQGHGYTFGSGTRLTVV.

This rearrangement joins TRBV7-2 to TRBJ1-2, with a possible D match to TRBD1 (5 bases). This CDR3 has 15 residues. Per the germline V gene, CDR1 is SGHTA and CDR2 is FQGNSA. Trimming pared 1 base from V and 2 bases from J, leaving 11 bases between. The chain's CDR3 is CASSLDGRENYGYTF. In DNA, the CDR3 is TGTGCCAGCAGCTTAGATGGCAGGGAAAACTATGGCTACACCTTC.

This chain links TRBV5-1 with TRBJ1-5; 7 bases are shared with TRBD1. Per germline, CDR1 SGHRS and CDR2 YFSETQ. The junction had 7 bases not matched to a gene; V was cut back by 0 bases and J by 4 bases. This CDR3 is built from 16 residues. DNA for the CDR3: TGCGCCAGCAGCTTGGCCGGGACAGTCGGAAATCAGCCCCAGCATTTT. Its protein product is CASSLAGTVGNQPQHF.

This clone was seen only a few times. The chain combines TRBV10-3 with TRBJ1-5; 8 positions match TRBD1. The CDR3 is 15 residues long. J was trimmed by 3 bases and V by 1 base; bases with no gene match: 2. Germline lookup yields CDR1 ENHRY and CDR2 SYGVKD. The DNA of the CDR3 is TGTGCCATCAGTGAGTTGGACAGGGACAATCAGCCCCAGCATTTT. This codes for CAISELDRDNQPQHF.

Written as DNA, the CDR3 is TGCGCCAGCAGCTTGGCCGGGTCTAGCGGGGGCACAGATACGCAGTATTTT. Its protein product is CASSLAGSSGGTDTQYF. The V gene is TRBV5-1, the J gene TRBJ2-3, with 9 bases identical to TRBD2. Germline V lookup: CDR1 SGHRS, CDR2 YFSETQ. The CDR3 runs to 17 residues. Trimming took 0 bases from V and 1 from J; bases not matched to a gene: 6. The full variable domain, with the rest looked up from reference TRBV5-1 and TRBJ2-3, is KAGVTQTPRYLIKTRGQQVTLSCSPISGHRSVSWYQQTPGQGLQFLFEYFSETQRNKGNFPGRFSGRQFSNSRSEMNVSTLELGDSALYLCASSLAGSSGGTDTQYFGPGTRLTVL.